This TCR beta chain was identified in a study of T cell responses to AZD1222 COVID-19 vaccine. Study findings and constraints: An increase in Spike-specific TCR breadth and depth was observed after two AZD1222 doses.

Profiling relied on immunoSEQ multiplex PCR, and the TCRdb table lists in-frame clones only, not all of them. The sample holds 100,000 to 150,000 clones; 90% are singletons and the top ten take 6.9%. The CDR3 has 11 residues. The germline V gene encodes CDR1 MNHEY and CDR2 SVGAGI. V lost 8 bases, J lost 7 bases, and 2 bases stayed unmatched. This clone was detected only once. Its antigen remains unidentified. This TCR derives from an adult in good health. V and J are TRBV6-5 and TRBJ2-1, with 7 positions matching TRBD1. The specimen comprised peripheral blood, sampled on day 0 of AZD1222 vaccination. CDR3 protein: CASEGANEQFF. The CDR3 nucleotides are TGTGCCAGCGAGGGGGCGAATGAGCAGTTCTTC.